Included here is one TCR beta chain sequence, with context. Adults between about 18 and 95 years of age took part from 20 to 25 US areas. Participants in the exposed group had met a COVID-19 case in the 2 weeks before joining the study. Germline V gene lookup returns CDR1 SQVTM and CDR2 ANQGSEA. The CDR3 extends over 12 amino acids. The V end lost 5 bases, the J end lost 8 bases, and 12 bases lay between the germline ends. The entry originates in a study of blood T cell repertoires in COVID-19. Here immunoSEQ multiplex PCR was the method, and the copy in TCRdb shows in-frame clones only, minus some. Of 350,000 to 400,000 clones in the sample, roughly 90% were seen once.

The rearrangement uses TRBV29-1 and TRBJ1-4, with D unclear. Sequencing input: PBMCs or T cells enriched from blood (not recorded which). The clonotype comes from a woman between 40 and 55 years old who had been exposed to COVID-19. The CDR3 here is CSVRSAGEKLFF. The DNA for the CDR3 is TGCAGCGTTAGATCGGCGGGGGAAAAACTGTTTTTT.